These 20 T cell receptor beta chains were sequenced from one sample in a study of identical twins. TCRdb passed the 5' RACE reads through MiXCR, listing each CDR3 protein once. The data contain about 100,000 distinct CDR3 sequences, just under 6% of them seen just once; the ten biggest clones take up 9.5% to 15%. Sequenced: memory T cells sorted from blood. All receptors come from a woman between 50 and 59 years old in good health.

This chain joins TRBV27 and TRBJ2-7, with 9 bases lining up with TRBD1. Germline V CDR1 and CDR2: MNHEY, SMNVEV (reference sequence). V gave up 6 bases and J gave up 3 bases; unmatched junction bases: 9. The CDR3 has 15 amino acids. The CDR3 coding sequence is TGTGCCAGCAGGAGGGGACAGGGCAGAAACTACGAGCAGTACTTC. This translates into CASRRGQGRNYEQYF.

The table lists this clonotype with a few counts. A junction end diverges from the germline sequence, so it may reflect a read error. Here the CDR3 DNA reads TGTGCCACCAGTCGGATTCAACCCGGGGAGCTGTTTTTT. Translating it yields CATSRIQPGELFF. V is TRBV10-3 and J is TRBJ2-2; D is unclear. Germline loops: CDR1 ENHRY, CDR2 SYGVKD. This CDR3 region has 13 residues.

There are many counts of this clonotype. The V and J genes are TRBV7-3 and TRBJ1-1; TRBD1 aligns across 8 bases. The germline V gene has CDR1 SGHTA and CDR2 FQGTGA. V lost 2 bases to trimming and J lost 1 base; unmatched junction nucleotides: 6. CDR3 length: 16 residues. As DNA, the CDR3 is TGTGCCAGCAGCTTATTCGCAGGGGGCGCGAACACTGAAGCTTTCTTT. This sequence encodes CASSLFAGGANTEAFF. The whole variable domain, filled in from reference TRBV7-3 and TRBJ1-1, reads GAGVSQTPSNKVTEKGKYVELRCDPISGHTALYWYRQSLGQGPEFLIYFQGTGAADDSGLPNDRFFAVRPEGSVSTLKIQRTERGDSAVYLCASSLFAGGANTEAFFGQGTRLTVV.

This clonotype was recorded at least ten times. This chain connects TRBV12-3 or TRBV12-4 to TRBJ2-2; weak D call: TRBD2 (6 bases). Trimming took off 5 bases at V and 4 bases at J, with 17 bases between the two ends. The CDR3 is made up of 16 amino acids. The CDR3 DNA sequence: TGTGCCAGCAGTCGGTCGGGACTCCCCTTCACCGGGGAGCTGTTTTTT. Translated: CASSRSGLPFTGELFF.

This clonotype was observed a few times. The chain combines TRBV5-1 with TRBJ2-5; no firm D call. Trimming stripped 2 bases from V and 1 base from J, with 6 bases between. Germline V CDR1 and CDR2: SGHRS, YFSETQ. CDR3 size: 13 residues. The CDR3 bases are TGCGCCAGCAGCTTTCCGCCCCAAGAGACCCAGTACTTC. It codes for CASSFPPQETQYF.

This clonotype was counted only a few times. The rearrangement uses TRBV5-1 and TRBJ1-1; D is possibly TRBD1 (5 bases). The germline CDR1 and CDR2 sequences are SGHRS and YFSETQ. The CDR3 has 16 residues. The V end was cut by 5 bases, the J end by 0 bases, with 17 bases between. The CDR3 is CASRRTGLSVNTEAFF. CDR3 in DNA: TGCGCCAGCAGAAGAACGGGGCTCAGTGTGAACACTGAAGCTTTCTTT.

Many counts were recorded for this clonotype. This CDR3 reads CSAPMREYSGNTIYF. CDR3 DNA sequence: TGCAGTGCTCCCATGAGGGAGTACTCTGGAAACACCATATATTTT. The V and J genes are TRBV20-1 and TRBJ1-3; D gene ambiguous. Trimming took off 5 bases at V and 0 bases at J, with 14 bases between the two ends. The CDR3 sequence is 15 residues long. Germline lookup yields CDR1 DFQATT and CDR2 SNEGSKA (reference sequence).

This clonotype was counted many times. The chain recombines TRBV27 with TRBJ2-7, with a weak D call TRBD1 (5 bases). This CDR3 region has 15 residues. The V end was cut by 5 bases, the J end by 5 bases, with 19 bases between. CDR1 is MNHEY, CDR2 SMNVEV, per germline (reference sequence). CDR3 bases: TGTGCCAGCAGTCTCCTTGGACACACTGATGACGAGCAGTACTTC. Translation gives CASSLLGHTDDEQYF.

This clonotype was found a few times. This chain uses TRBV9 with TRBJ1-3; tentatively, D is TRBD1 (5 bases). V was trimmed by 3 bases and J by 7 bases, leaving 17 bases between them. Germline CDR1 and CDR2: SGDLS and YYNGEE. This CDR3 comprises 15 residues. The CDR3 region is CASSEGTLGRNTIYF. CDR3 in DNA: TGTGCCAGCAGCGAGGGGACGCTGGGAAGGAACACCATATATTTT.

This clonotype was detected many times. V usage is TRBV3-1 and J usage is TRBJ2-3; D uncertain. Per the germline V gene, CDR1 is LGHDT and CDR2 is YNNKEL (reference sequence). This CDR3 contains 12 residues. Trimming pared 2 bases from V and 4 bases from J, leaving 4 bases between. In DNA form, the CDR3 reads TGTGCCAGCAGCCAATTCCCAGATACGCAGTATTTT. It is translated as CASSQFPDTQYF.

This clonotype was seen many times. The rearrangement links TRBV20-1 to TRBJ2-3; 7 positions match TRBD2. Looked up from germline, CDR1 is DFQATT and CDR2 is SNEGSKA (reference sequence). Trimming cost V 1 base and J 6 bases; bases outside gene matches: 10. The length of the CDR3 is 15 residues. The CDR3 bases are TGCAGTGCTAGAGTGGCGGGAGTCTTTGTGGATACGCAGTATTTT. The encoded protein is CSARVAGVFVDTQYF.

This clonotype was counted at least ten times. The J gene is TRBJ2-1, the V gene TRBV2; 7 bases are shared with TRBD2. CDR1 and CDR2 from the germline V gene are SNHLY and FYNNEI. This CDR3 is built from 16 residues. V lost 0 bases and J lost 2; bases outside the gene matches: 4. The CDR3 loop is CASSEALAGAYNEQFF. The CDR3 bases are TGTGCCAGCAGTGAAGCTCTGGCGGGAGCCTACAATGAGCAGTTCTTC.

This chain joins TRBV30 and TRBJ2-7; 7 nucleotides line up with TRBD1. The CDR3 has 14 amino acids. Germline CDR1 GTSNPN, CDR2 SVGIG (reference sequence). After removal of 3 bases from V and 6 bases from J, the junction contained 11 bases not matched to a gene. For the CDR3, the DNA is TGTGCCTGGAGGAGGGCACAGGGGCCCTTCGAGCAGTACTTC. Its protein is CAWRRAQGPFEQYF.

Notes on this clonotype: The junction shows a germline mismatch at one end, possibly a read error. J is TRBJ2-5 and V is TRBV4-1, with a weak D call TRBD1 (6 bases). CDR1 is MGHRA and CDR2 is YSYEKL in the germline V gene. The CDR3 contains 16 residues. The CDR3 region has the DNA TGCGTCAGCAGCCAAGATGGGGACATTCGCAAAGAGACCCAGTACTTC. This translates into CVSSQDGDIRKETQYF.

This clonotype was seen repeatedly, ten times or more. V is TRBV3-1 and J is TRBJ1-1; D unclear. The CDR3 contains 14 residues. CDR1 and CDR2 from the germline V gene are LGHDT and YNNKEL (reference sequence). The V end lost 4 bases, the J end lost 1 base, and 10 bases lay between the germline ends. CDR3 DNA: TGTGCCAGCAGCCTCAGGATTTCGAACACTGAAGCTTTCTTT. Translating it yields CASSLRISNTEAFF.

V is TRBV6-1 and J is TRBJ1-4; D is unresolved. Germline V lookup: CDR1 MNHNS, CDR2 SASEGT. Trimming pared 0 bases from V and 7 bases from J, leaving 12 bases between. CDR3 length: 15 amino acids. The CDR3 nucleotides read TGTGCCAGCAGTGAAGCGCGAACACTACCTGAAAAACTGTTTTTT. As protein: CASSEARTLPEKLFF.

This clonotype has a count of ten or more. J is TRBJ2-3 and V is TRBV4-1; D remains unclear. The CDR3 has 14 residues. V gave up 3 bases and J gave up 7 bases, with 14 bases separating them. Germline V lookup: CDR1 MGHRA, CDR2 YSYEKL. CDR3 loop: CASSQAHRTNTQYF. The CDR3 nucleotides are TGCGCCAGCAGCCAGGCCCACCGCACGAATACGCAGTATTTT.

This clonotype was found many times. The chain combines TRBV3-1 with TRBJ2-1, with 9 positions matching TRBD2. The CDR3 has 15 residues. After removal of 8 bases from V and 6 bases from J, the junction contained 11 bases not matched to a gene. CDR1 and CDR2 (germline): LGHDT, YNNKEL (reference sequence). Written as DNA, the CDR3 is TGTGCCAGCGGGAGCGGGACTAGCTTCCTCAATGAGCAGTTCTTC. Translation gives CASGSGTSFLNEQFF.

This clonotype showed up just a few times. At one end, the junction sequence differs from germline, possibly due to a read error. The chain carries TRBV7-7 and TRBJ1-1; D is ambiguous. Germline V gene data show CDR1 as SSHAT and CDR2 as FNYEAQ (reference sequence). The CDR3 loop spans 13 amino acids. CDR3 sequence reads: CASSEARSTEAFF. CDR3 DNA: TGTGCTAGCAGCGAAGCTCGGAGCACTGAAGCTTTCTTT.

There are many counts of this clonotype. The chain uses TRBV4-1 and TRBJ2-7; the match to TRBD1 covers 8 bases. J was trimmed by 8 bases and V by 1 base; bases with no gene match: 7. In germline, CDR1 is MGHRA, CDR2 YSYEKL. The CDR3 has 14 residues. The CDR3 spells CASSQGGTGHQQYF. The CDR3 nucleotides are TGCGCCAGCAGCCAAGGGGGGACAGGTCATCAGCAGTACTTC.